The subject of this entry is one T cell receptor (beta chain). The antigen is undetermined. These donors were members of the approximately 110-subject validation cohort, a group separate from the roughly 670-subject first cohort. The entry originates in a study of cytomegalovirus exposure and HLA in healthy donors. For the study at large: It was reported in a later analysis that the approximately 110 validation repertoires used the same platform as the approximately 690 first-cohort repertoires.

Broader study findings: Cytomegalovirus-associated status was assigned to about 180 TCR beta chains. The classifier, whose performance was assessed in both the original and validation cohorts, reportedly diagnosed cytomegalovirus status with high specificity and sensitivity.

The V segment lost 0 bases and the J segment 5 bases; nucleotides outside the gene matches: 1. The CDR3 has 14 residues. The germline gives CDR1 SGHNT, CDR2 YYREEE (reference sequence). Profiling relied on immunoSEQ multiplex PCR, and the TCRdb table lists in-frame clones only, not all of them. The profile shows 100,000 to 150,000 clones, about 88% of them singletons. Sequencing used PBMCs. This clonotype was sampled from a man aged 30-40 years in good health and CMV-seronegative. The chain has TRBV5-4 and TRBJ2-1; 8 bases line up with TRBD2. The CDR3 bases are TGTGCCAGCAGCTTGGTAGCGGGGCACAATGAGCAGTTCTTC. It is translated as CASSLVAGHNEQFF. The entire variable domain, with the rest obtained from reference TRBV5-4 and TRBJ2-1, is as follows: ETGVTQSPTHLIKTRGQQVTLRCSSQSGHNTVSWYQQALGQGPQFIFQYYREEENGRGNFPPRFSGLQFPNYSSELNVNALELDDSALYLCASSLVAGHNEQFFGPGTRLTVL.